These T cell receptor beta chains were read from a single sample in a study of cytomegalovirus exposure and HLA in healthy donors. Only in-frame clones appear in the TCRdb table, and some are missing; sequencing was by immunoSEQ multiplex PCR. The sample records tens of thousands of clones, about two thirds being singletons. The material sequenced was PBMCs. Receptors originate from a woman between 45 and 60 years old in good health and CMV-seropositive. Both conserved end residues are part of each CDR3. The D gene is left open where the match is weak. Size is omitted from some rows. Given values are once, few, many or a class for expanded clones.

v_call	d_call	clone_size	j_call	cdr3_aa	cdr3_nt
TRBV5-1	NA	NA	TRBJ2-5	CASSPGGRRGETQYF	TGCGCCAGCAGCCCCGGAGGCAGAAGGGGGGAGACCCAGTACTTC
TRBV19	TRBD1	NA	TRBJ1-2	CASSWTGGGGYTF	TGTGCCAGTAGTTGGACAGGGGGGGGTGGCTACACCTTC
TRBV19	TRBD1	NA	TRBJ2-5	CASSTPWTGTELHETQYF	TGTGCCAGTAGTACCCCGTGGACCGGGACAGAGCTACATGAGACCCAGTACTTC
TRBV7-9	NA	NA	TRBJ1-1	CSSSQNAGEAFF	TGTTCCAGCAGCCAAAACGCAGGGGAAGCTTTCTTT
TRBV6-5	NA	NA	TRBJ1-3	CASSWQASGNTIYF	TGTGCCAGCAGTTGGCAGGCCTCTGGAAACACCATATATTTT
TRBV7-8	TRBD2	few	TRBJ2-7	CASSLVLLAGSYEQYF	TGTGCCAGCAGCTTAGTCCTTTTAGCGGGATCTTACGAGCAGTACTTC
TRBV6-1	NA	NA	TRBJ1-1	CASQRAGNTEAFF	TGTGCCAGCCAACGGGCGGGGAACACTGAAGCTTTCTTT
TRBV28	NA	NA	TRBJ2-1	CASSPFLRNSYNEQFF	TGTGCCAGCAGTCCCTTTTTGCGGAACTCCTACAATGAGCAGTTCTTC
TRBV2	NA	NA	TRBJ2-7	CASSGQSYEQYF	TGTGCCAGCAGTGGGCAGTCCTACGAGCAGTACTTC
TRBV18	NA	NA	TRBJ2-2	CASLPDRSTGELFF	TGTGCCAGCTTACCCGACAGGAGCACCGGGGAGCTGTTTTTT
TRBV18	NA	NA	TRBJ2-6	CASSPVASGANVLTF	TGTGCCAGCTCACCGGTGGCCTCTGGGGCCAACGTCCTGACTTTC
TRBV5-5	NA	NA	TRBJ1-4	CASSLVGTAGEKLFF	TGTGCCAGCAGCTTGGTAGGCACGGCGGGCGAAAAACTGTTTTTT
TRBV13	NA	few	TRBJ2-7	CASSRQGIETYEQYF	TGTGCCAGCAGCCGGCAGGGAATAGAGACCTACGAGCAGTACTTC
TRBV30	NA	few	TRBJ2-1	CALANERTVGFRQFF	TGTGCCTTAGCCAATGAGAGGACAGTCGGGTTTAGGCAGTTCTTC
TRBV7-2	NA	few	TRBJ2-1	CASSQGGGQLVNEQFF	TGTGCCAGCAGCCAAGGAGGAGGCCAATTAGTAAATGAGCAGTTCTTC
TRBV4-2	NA	NA	TRBJ1-1	CASSQSDSKTEAFF	TGTGCCAGCAGCCAGTCCGACAGTAAAACTGAAGCTTTCTTT
TRBV28	TRBD2	NA	TRBJ2-3	CASRPLGLAGVDTQYF	TGTGCCAGCAGACCATTAGGACTAGCGGGAGTTGATACGCAGTATTTT
TRBV29-1	TRBD1	NA	TRBJ2-7	CSALTGQDYEQYF	TGCAGCGCCTTGACGGGACAGGATTACGAGCAGTACTTC
TRBV5-5	NA	NA	TRBJ2-1	CASSLWPSINEQFF	TGTGCCAGCAGCTTGTGGCCTAGTATCAATGAGCAGTTCTTC
TRBV11-2	NA	NA	TRBJ2-7	CASSLGLAYEQYF	TGTGCCAGCAGCCTGGGGCTAGCCTACGAGCAGTACTTC
TRBV11-3	NA	NA	TRBJ2-5	CASSEGTLQGAQYF	TGTGCCAGCAGCGAAGGGACTCTCCAAGGGGCCCAGTACTTC
TRBV19	NA	few	TRBJ1-1	CASSISRNTEAFF	TGTGCCAGTAGTATCTCGAGGAACACTGAAGCTTTCTTT
TRBV11-2	TRBD2	NA	TRBJ2-2	CASSFGGTGELFF	TGTGCCAGCAGCTTCGGGGGGACCGGGGAGCTGTTTTTT
TRBV28	NA	few	TRBJ2-7	CASSFPSISYEQYF	TGTGCCAGCAGTTTCCCGAGTATTTCCTACGAGCAGTACTTC
TRBV14	NA	NA	TRBJ1-1	CASSQEGGAGIWTEAFF	TGTGCCAGCAGCCAAGAAGGCGGGGCAGGGATCTGGACTGAAGCTTTCTTT
TRBV7-9	TRBD2	NA	TRBJ2-5	CASSFSRGPGRETQYF	TGTGCCAGCAGCTTTTCCCGGGGCCCCGGGAGGGAGACCCAGTACTTC